These 21 T cell receptor beta chains were sequenced from one sample in a study of siplizumab effects on memory and regulatory T cells. Profiled with immunoSEQ multiplex PCR; TCRdb holds only in-frame clones, not every one. This table holds 50,000 to 60,000 clones, approximately 84% found once. Specimen: naive CD8+ T cells sorted from blood. The source of these receptors is a human donor in good health.

The chain carries TRBV11-2 and TRBJ1-1, with D hard to call. From germline, CDR1 is SGHAT and CDR2 FQNNGV. Trimming stripped 3 bases from V and 1 base from J, with 6 bases between. The CDR3 runs to 13 residues. CDR3 bases: TGTGCCAGCAGCTTCTATGGGAACACTGAAGCTTTCTTT. Residues: CASSFYGNTEAFF. The full variable domain, its missing parts supplied by reference TRBV11-2 and TRBJ1-1, is EAGVAQSPRYKIIEKRQSVAFWCNPISGHATLYWYQQILGQGPKLLIQFQNNGVVDDSQLPKDRFSAERLKGVDSTLKIQPAKLEDSAVYLCASSFYGNTEAFFGQGTRLTVV.

The rearrangement uses TRBV6-1 and TRBJ1-1, with 7 bases aligning to TRBD1. V shed 7 bases, J shed 2 bases, and the junction held 1 base outside the gene matches. The CDR3 contains 12 residues. Per the germline V gene, CDR1 is MNHNS and CDR2 is SASEGT. The chain's CDR3 is CASNRGNTEAFF. The CDR3 DNA reads as TGTGCCAGCAACAGGGGTAACACTGAAGCTTTCTTT.

V usage is TRBV5-4 and J usage is TRBJ2-3; TRBD2 aligns across 9 bases. The germline V gene has CDR1 SGHNT and CDR2 YYREEE (reference sequence). Unmatched junction bases numbered 7, after V lost 4 bases and J lost 4 bases. This CDR3 comprises 15 residues. Here the CDR3 DNA reads TGTGCCAGCAGCCAAGTAGCGGGAGCCGCAGATACGCAGTATTTT. As protein: CASSQVAGAADTQYF.

The chain joins TRBV9 to TRBJ1-1; perhaps TRBD1 as D (6 bases). V lost 0 bases, J lost 4 bases, and 10 bases lay in between. Germline-derived CDR1 and CDR2 are SGDLS and YYNGEE. This CDR3 is built from 14 residues. This chain's CDR3 is CASSVGQGPTEAFF. CDR3 DNA sequence: TGTGCCAGCAGCGTAGGGCAGGGGCCCACTGAAGCTTTCTTT.

The chain joins TRBV27 to TRBJ1-1, with 8 positions matching TRBD1. This CDR3 has 16 residues. V gave up 3 bases and J gave up 0 bases; unmatched junction bases: 6. Germline CDR1 MNHEY, CDR2 SMNVEV (reference sequence). The CDR3 protein is CASSLSTGEMNTEAFF. The DNA for the CDR3 is TGTGCCAGCAGTTTGTCGACAGGGGAAATGAACACTGAAGCTTTCTTT.

The rearrangement links TRBV4-1 to TRBJ2-7; D is possibly TRBD2 (5 bases). Trimming removed 0 bases at V and 2 bases at J, with 11 bases between. Germline CDR1 MGHRA, CDR2 YSYEKL. The length of the CDR3 is 15 residues. The CDR3 coding sequence is TGCGCCAGCAGCCAAGATAGCGCGGGTGCCTACGAGCAGTACTTC. Translation: CASSQDSAGAYEQYF.

The chain couples TRBV7-9 to TRBJ2-7; TRBD2 aligns across 7 bases. The length of the CDR3 is 14 residues. Germline V CDR1 and CDR2: SEHNR, FQNEAQ (reference sequence). Trimming cost V 3 bases and J 1 base; bases outside gene matches: 3. CDR3 residues: CASSLGLRSYEQYF. The CDR3 DNA follows: TGTGCCAGCAGCTTGGGACTAAGGTCCTACGAGCAGTACTTC.

This clone was seen more than once but under ten times. The chain couples TRBV5-4 to TRBJ1-5; D possibly corresponds to TRBD1 (5 bases). The CDR3 consists of 15 residues. Deletions cut 4 bases from V and 4 bases from J, with 15 bases between. In germline, CDR1 is SGHNT, CDR2 YYREEE (reference sequence). The CDR3 region is CASSRTPGTNQPQHF. The CDR3 nucleotides read TGTGCCAGCAGCCGAACCCCGGGGACGAATCAGCCCCAGCATTTT.

The rearrangement joins TRBV19 to TRBJ2-3, with D perhaps matching TRBD2 (6 bases). The CDR3 runs 12 residues. Germline loops: CDR1 LNHDA, CDR2 SQIVND (reference sequence). Trimming removed 8 bases at V and 5 bases at J, with 11 bases between. CDR3 loop: CASRSGLDTQYF. Here the CDR3 DNA reads TGTGCCAGTCGTAGCGGTTTAGATACGCAGTATTTT.

This chain uses TRBV4-1 with TRBJ1-5; weak D call: TRBD1 (5 bases). The germline V and J ends were trimmed by 1 base and 2 bases, with 12 bases remaining between them. The CDR3 extends over 16 amino acids. In germline, CDR1 is MGHRA, CDR2 YSYEKL. The CDR3 reads CASSQVIVGGNQPQHF. The CDR3 coding sequence is TGCGCCAGCAGCCAAGTTATCGTGGGGGGCAATCAGCCCCAGCATTTT.

The chain employs TRBV10-3 and TRBJ1-1; TRBD1 matches 8 bases. From germline, CDR1 is ENHRY and CDR2 SYGVKD. The trim removed 0 bases at V and 1 base at J, leaving 4 bases unmatched. The CDR3 length is 16 residues. The CDR3 is CAISESSTGGNTEAFF. In DNA form, the CDR3 reads TGTGCCATCAGTGAGTCTTCCACAGGGGGGAACACTGAAGCTTTCTTT.

This clone has just a few counts. The rearrangement uses TRBV19 and TRBJ1-1; D uncertain. Germline loops: CDR1 LNHDA, CDR2 SQIVND (reference sequence). The CDR3 spans 13 residues. Trimming pared 2 bases from V and 4 bases from J, leaving 8 bases between. The DNA of the CDR3 is TGTGCCAGTAGTATATCTCTCACCACTGAAGCTTTCTTT. Translation: CASSISLTTEAFF.

V usage is TRBV4-1 and J usage is TRBJ2-7; D remains unclear. This CDR3 contains 15 residues. Germline V lookup: CDR1 MGHRA, CDR2 YSYEKL. V lost 3 bases and J lost 4, with 16 bases in between. CDR3 DNA sequence: TGCGCCAGCAGCCACGAAGAGGACCGTGGGTACGAGCAGTACTTC. Its translation is CASSHEEDRGYEQYF.

The chain employs TRBV9 and TRBJ2-7; 14 nucleotides align to TRBD2. In germline, CDR1 is SGDLS, CDR2 YYNGEE. The CDR3 covers 16 residues. V dropped 0 bases and J dropped 4; count of bases not matched to a gene: 3. The DNA for the CDR3 is TGTGCCAGCAGCGTAGGACTAGCGGGGGGGCCGTACGAGCAGTACTTC. It is translated as CASSVGLAGGPYEQYF.

The chain employs TRBV19 and TRBJ2-1, with TRBD2 matching over 9 bases. The CDR3 spans 16 residues. The V gene end was trimmed by 5 bases and the J gene end by 2 bases; junction bases not matched to a gene: 7. Germline V lookup: CDR1 LNHDA, CDR2 SQIVND (reference sequence). This CDR3 reads CASSSDAGGTYNEQFF. DNA of the CDR3: TGTGCCAGTAGTTCCGATGCGGGAGGGACCTACAATGAGCAGTTCTTC.

This clone has just one count. The rearrangement uses TRBV7-9 and TRBJ2-6; no clear D. The germline V gene has CDR1 SEHNR and CDR2 FQNEAQ (reference sequence). The CDR3 spans 14 residues. V was clipped by 5 bases and J by 4 bases, with 9 bases between them. The CDR3 is CASSPPWGANVLTF. The CDR3 DNA sequence: TGTGCCAGCAGCCCACCGTGGGGGGCCAACGTCCTGACTTTC.

The genes are TRBV9 and TRBJ2-3; weak D call: TRBD1 (7 bases). The V end was cut by 0 bases, the J end by 2 bases, with 13 bases between. The CDR3 sequence is 16 residues long. Germline V gives CDR1 SGDLS, CDR2 YYNGEE. CDR3 in DNA: TGTGCCAGCAGCGTAGAGGGGGCGGGGCTCACAGATACGCAGTATTTT. It translates to CASSVEGAGLTDTQYF.

The chain carries TRBV7-2 and TRBJ2-5; D unresolved. Germline lookup yields CDR1 SGHTA and CDR2 FQGNSA. CDR3 length: 12 residues. The ends were cut back, 5 bases at V and 4 bases at J, with 8 bases in the middle. The CDR3 here is CASSRIVETQYF. In nucleotides, the CDR3 is TGTGCCAGCAGCCGGATCGTAGAGACCCAGTACTTC.

The CDR3 bases are TGTGCCTGGGATGGAGGGGTGGGCGATACGCAGTATTTT. This translates into CAWDGGVGDTQYF. This chain uses TRBV30 with TRBJ2-3, with D possibly matching TRBD2 (6 bases). V was clipped by 5 bases and J by 6 bases, with 15 bases between them. Germline CDR1 and CDR2: GTSNPN and SVGIG (reference sequence). The length of the CDR3 is 13 residues. The entire variable domain, with the rest obtained from reference TRBV30 and TRBJ2-3, is as follows: SQTIHQWPATLVQPVGSPLSLECTVEGTSNPNLYWYRQAAGRGLQLLFYSVGIGQISSEVPQNLSASRPQDRQFILSSKKLLLSDSGFYLCAWDGGVGDTQYFGPGTRLTVL.

The gene calls are TRBV5-1 and TRBJ2-1, with 8 bases aligning to TRBD2. Germline trimming cut 4 bases from V and 7 bases from J; bases unmatched to any gene: 13. Germline CDR1 reads SGHRS; CDR2 reads YFSETQ. This CDR3 comprises 16 residues. CDR3 amino acids: CASSPGASGSNNEQFF. CDR3 coding DNA: TGCGCCAGCAGCCCTGGGGCCAGCGGGAGTAATAATGAGCAGTTCTTC. Drawing the rest from reference TRBV5-1 and TRBJ2-1, the complete variable domain is KAGVTQTPRYLIKTRGQQVTLSCSPISGHRSVSWYQQTPGQGLQFLFEYFSETQRNKGNFPGRFSGRQFSNSRSEMNVSTLELGDSALYLCASSPGASGSNNEQFFGPGTRLTVL.

Only one count was recorded for this clone. The rearrangement links TRBV5-8 to TRBJ2-5, with 8 bases that match TRBD1. The CDR3 loop spans 15 amino acids. Germline CDR1 reads SGHTS; CDR2 reads YDEGEE. Unmatched junction bases numbered 5, after V lost 0 bases and J lost 4 bases. CDR3 in amino acids: CASSLGQGQGETQYF. DNA for the CDR3: TGTGCCAGCAGCTTGGGACAGGGGCAAGGAGAGACCCAGTACTTC.